This is a list of T cell receptor beta chains from one sample in a study of cytomegalovirus exposure and HLA in healthy donors. Data came from immunoSEQ multiplex PCR; TCRdb stores just in-frame clones and leaves some out. The clone table shows roughly 75,000 clones, with the ten largest holding roughly 0.9%. Sequencing used PBMCs. The receptors derive from a boy younger than 18 in good health and CMV-seronegative. Each CDR3 is given with its conserved first and last residue. The D gene is left open where the match is weak.

TRBJ1-2 | 17 | NA | TRBV7-2 | CASSRKSGTPLVDGYTF | TGTGCCAGCAGCCGAAAATCCGGGACACCGCTCGTGGATGGCTACACCTTC
TRBJ2-3 | 14 | NA | TRBV29-1 | CSVGRNSKADTQYF | TGCAGCGTTGGGCGGAATAGTAAAGCAGATACGCAGTATTTT
TRBJ2-5 | 14 | TRBD2 | TRBV11-2 | CASSLRLAEETQYF | TGTGCCAGCAGTCTTAGACTAGCGGAAGAGACCCAGTACTTC
TRBJ2-1 | 16 | TRBD2 | TRBV7-2 | CASSFLAGTSYNEQFF | TGTGCCAGCAGCTTTCTAGCGGGAACTAGCTACAATGAGCAGTTCTTC
TRBJ1-5 | 15 | NA | TRBV30 | CAWSVWGGTKQPQHF | TGTGCCTGGAGTGTCTGGGGGGGGACAAAACAGCCCCAGCATTTT
TRBJ1-2 | 16 | TRBD1 | TRBV6-1 | CASSVDRAGESYGYTF | TGTGCCAGCAGTGTGGACAGGGCAGGAGAGAGCTATGGCTACACCTTC
TRBJ2-5 | 15 | TRBD1 | TRBV11-2 | CASSLGDRRKETQYF | TGTGCCAGCAGCTTAGGGGACAGGAGAAAAGAGACCCAGTACTTC
TRBJ1-6 | 13 | NA | TRBV30 | CAWGSGSNSPLHF | TGTGCCTGGGGCTCAGGGTCCAATTCACCCCTCCACTTT
TRBJ2-1 | 14 | NA | TRBV18 | CASSPGQVYNEQFF | TGTGCCAGCTCACCAGGGCAGGTCTACAATGAGCAGTTCTTC
TRBJ1-1 | 16 | NA | TRBV6-6 | CASSFPPQVKYTEAFF | TGTGCCAGCAGTTTCCCCCCACAGGTCAAGTACACTGAAGCTTTCTTT
TRBJ1-1 | 15 | TRBD1 | TRBV9 | CASSVATGGNTEAFF | TGTGCCAGCAGCGTAGCGACAGGGGGTAACACTGAAGCTTTCTTT
TRBJ1-4 | 14 | NA | TRBV11-2 | CASSLLGGEEKLFF | TGTGCCAGCAGCTTATTGGGAGGGGAGGAAAAACTGTTTTTT
TRBJ1-1 | 12 | NA | TRBV19 | CATGSGNTEAFF | TGTGCCACTGGGAGCGGGAACACTGAAGCTTTCTTT
TRBJ2-3 | 17 | TRBD2 | TRBV5-1 | CASSSGTSGGDTDTQYF | TGCGCCAGCAGCTCCGGGACTAGCGGGGGGGACACAGATACGCAGTATTTT
TRBJ1-3 | 17 | NA | TRBV6-1 | CASSEARYGNAGNTIYF | TGTGCCAGCAGTGAAGCTAGGTACGGGAACGCTGGAAACACCATATATTTT
TRBJ1-2 | 12 | NA | TRBV29-1 | CSGRVQDYGYTF | TGCAGCGGGAGGGTCCAGGACTATGGCTACACCTTC
TRBJ1-5 | 18 | NA | TRBV21-1 | CASSKALVRGGRNQPQHF | TGTGCCAGCAGCAAAGCGCTGGTAAGGGGGGGCCGCAATCAGCCCCAGCATTTT
TRBJ2-1 | 15 | NA | TRBV9 | CASSVDGGPPNEQFF | TGTGCCAGCAGCGTAGACGGGGGGCCCCCCAATGAGCAGTTCTTC
TRBJ1-4 | 17 | TRBD1 | TRBV5-1 | CASSLWQGDRGAEKLFF | TGCGCCAGCAGCTTGTGGCAGGGGGACAGGGGCGCAGAAAAACTGTTTTTT
TRBJ1-2 | 15 | TRBD1 | TRBV15 | CATSTYDRGSRGYTF | TGTGCCACCAGCACCTACGACAGGGGGTCTCGTGGCTACACCTTC
TRBJ2-1 | 17 | TRBD2 | TRBV13 | CASSYRPGLAGANEQFF | TGTGCCAGCAGCTACCGGCCGGGACTAGCGGGAGCCAATGAGCAGTTCTTC
TRBJ1-2 | 12 | NA | TRBV4-3 | CASSQVAGGYTF | TGCGCCAGCAGCCAAGTTGCCGGTGGCTACACCTTC
TRBJ1-6 | 16 | TRBD1 | TRBV30 | CAWSVGATGGFSPLHF | TGTGCCTGGAGTGTAGGGGCGACAGGGGGATTTTCACCCCTACACTTT
TRBJ2-7 | 16 | TRBD1 | TRBV11-2 | CASSFGRGQGNYEQYF | TGTGCCAGCAGCTTTGGCCGGGGACAGGGGAATTACGAGCAGTACTTC
TRBJ2-3 | 15 | NA | TRBV30 | CAWSVNNPSTDTQYF | TGTGCCTGGAGTGTAAACAACCCTAGCACAGATACGCAGTATTTT
TRBJ2-7 | 15 | TRBD2 | TRBV2 | CASSVLAGGGDEQYF | TGTGCCAGCAGTGTACTAGCGGGAGGGGGGGACGAGCAGTACTTC
TRBJ2-1 | 16 | NA | TRBV18 | CASSPREVWSYNEQFF | TGTGCCAGCTCACCACGGGAGGTCTGGTCCTACAATGAGCAGTTCTTC
TRBJ2-5 | 13 | TRBD1 | TRBV18 | CASTPTGQETQYF | TGTGCCAGCACCCCGACAGGGCAAGAGACCCAGTACTTC
TRBJ1-1 | 14 | NA | TRBV5-6 | CASSLGGANTEAFF | TGTGCCAGCAGCTTGGGCGGCGCGAACACTGAAGCTTTCTTT
TRBJ1-1 | 15 | TRBD1 | TRBV5-1 | CASSAAGTENTEAFF | TGCGCCAGCAGCGCAGCCGGGACAGAGAACACTGAAGCTTTCTTT
TRBJ2-7 | 12 | TRBD1 | TRBV10-3 | CAIRLGDSEQYF | TGTGCCATCAGACTCGGGGACAGCGAGCAGTACTTC
TRBJ1-4 | 13 | NA | TRBV29-1 | CSVEGGGREKLFF | TGCAGCGTTGAGGGGGGAGGCCGCGAAAAACTGTTTTTT
TRBJ2-3 | 12 | NA | TRBV7-2 | CASSSYTDTQYF | TGTGCCAGCAGCTCGTACACAGATACGCAGTATTTT
TRBJ1-1 | 13 | NA | TRBV6-5 | CASSYFPVYEAFF | TGTGCCAGCAGTTACTTCCCCGTGTATGAAGCTTTCTTT
TRBJ1-1 | 14 | NA | TRBV19 | CASSSERGNTEAFF | TGTGCCAGTAGTAGCGAAAGGGGGAACACTGAAGCTTTCTTT
TRBJ2-3 | 17 | NA | TRBV18 | CASSPLSGTSSTDTQYF | TGTGCCAGCTCACCACTATCGGGGACATCTAGCACAGATACGCAGTATTTT
TRBJ1-1 | 13 | NA | TRBV30 | CAWGAGIERLAFF | TGTGCCTGGGGTGCGGGGATCGAAAGGTTGGCTTTCTTT
TRBJ2-2 | 14 | TRBD1 | TRBV12-5 | CASVGTGSTGELFF | TGTGCTAGTGTAGGGACAGGGTCAACCGGGGAGCTGTTTTTT
TRBJ1-1 | 13 | NA | TRBV5-1 | CASSLQGFGEAFF | TGCGCCAGCAGCTTACAGGGCTTTGGTGAAGCTTTCTTT
TRBJ2-1 | 14 | NA | TRBV6-5 | CATGRGRGYNEQFF | TGTGCTACCGGCCGGGGGCGGGGGTACAATGAGCAGTTCTTC
TRBJ2-5 | 15 | NA | TRBV4-3 | CASSQERDRGETQYF | TGCGCCAGCAGCCAAGAGAGAGATCGGGGGGAGACCCAGTACTTC
TRBJ1-2 | 13 | NA | TRBV5-1 | CASSQDGSGGYTF | TGCGCCAGCAGCCAAGACGGGTCGGGTGGCTACACCTTC
TRBJ1-2 | 15 | NA | TRBV7-9 | CASSLALELAGGYTF | TGTGCCAGCAGCTTAGCATTAGAGCTGGCGGGTGGCTACACCTTC
TRBJ2-7 | 14 | TRBD2 | TRBV5-5 | CASSPRDYSYEQYF | TGTGCCAGCAGCCCGAGGGACTACTCCTACGAGCAGTACTTC
TRBJ2-2 | 13 | NA | TRBV6-5 | CASSYGTTGELFF | TGTGCCAGCAGTTACGGGACTACCGGGGAGCTGTTTTTT
TRBJ2-2 | 15 | TRBD2 | TRBV9 | CASSVPSGGDGELFF | TGTGCCAGCAGCGTACCCAGCGGGGGGGACGGGGAGCTGTTTTTT
TRBJ2-3 | 15 | TRBD1 | TRBV27 | CASKPGTGETDTQYF | TGTGCCAGCAAACCCGGGACAGGGGAAACAGATACGCAGTATTTT
TRBJ2-5 | 17 | TRBD2 | TRBV25-1 | CASSSGRASLYQETQYF | TGTGCCAGCAGTTCCGGGAGGGCCTCCCTGTACCAAGAGACCCAGTACTTC
TRBJ2-1 | 15 | NA | TRBV7-9 | CASSVEGVSDNEQFF | TGTGCCAGCAGCGTAGAAGGGGTCTCCGACAATGAGCAGTTCTTC
TRBJ2-2 | 16 | TRBD2 | TRBV15 | CATSSDAGAGTGELFF | TGTGCCACCAGCAGCGATGCGGGAGCGGGTACCGGGGAGCTGTTTTTT
TRBJ2-7 | 15 | TRBD1 | TRBV6-1 | CASSELGQGAKEQYF | TGTGCCAGCAGTGAACTGGGGCAGGGGGCTAAGGAGCAGTACTTC
TRBJ2-5 | 16 | NA | TRBV7-8 | CASGPRSGVTLETQYF | TGTGCCAGCGGGCCCCGATCGGGAGTGACCTTAGAGACCCAGTACTTC
TRBJ2-5 | 13 | TRBD2 | TRBV18 | CASSLAGGGTQYF | TGTGCCAGTTCCCTAGCGGGAGGGGGGACCCAGTACTTC